The TCR beta chain under discussion was sequenced for a study of T cells in Graves' hyperthyroidism and ophthalmopathy. This clonotype came up many times. Its antigen is still unknown. V was trimmed by 6 bases and J by 0 bases, leaving 15 bases between them. Germline assignment: CDR1 MNHEY and CDR2 SVGAGI. The CDR3 is 17 amino acids. Researchers amplified the TCR beta CDR3 regions from RNA transcripts. Using the HTBI primer set, a first-round RT-PCR was run on the TCR CDR3. TCRdb fed the multiplex PCR reads into MiXCR, producing one record per CDR3 protein. The data contain 700,000 to 950,000 distinct CDR3 sequences, around a third of them singletons. Calling Graves' hyperthyroidism stable meant ophthalmopathy did not progress within 18 months. General study findings and limits: Blood shared most expanded thyroid clonotypes above 0.001.

The sequenced sample was blood. This TCR derives from a woman aged 35 to 49 with Graves' hyperthyroidism. The chain has TRBV6-5 and TRBJ2-6, with D unclear. The CDR3 nucleotides read TGTGCCAGCAGAGCAGCGAGCCGAATCTCTGGGGCCAACGTCCTGACTTTC. Translation: CASRAASRISGANVLTF.